The rows below give T cell receptor beta chains drawn from one sample of a study of beta chain features in type 1 diabetes. The repertoire was sequenced with immunoSEQ multiplex PCR; TCRdb's copy has only in-frame clones and lacks some. Of about 180,000 clones listed, about 7.9% are singletons. What was sequenced was central memory CD4+ T cells from blood. Receptors were obtained from a man aged 18 to 35 with type 1 diabetes. Both conserved end residues are part of each CDR3. A D gene is named only where the DNA matches it firmly. Expanded clones are given a class, and other clones once, few, many or no size at all.

TRBV6-1	.	TRBJ2-1	few	TGTGCCAGCAGTGTATCGGGGAGCTGGTACAATGAGCAGTTCTTC	CASSVSGSWYNEQFF
TRBV30	.	TRBJ2-7	few	TGTGCCTGGAGTGTATGGGGACTCGGGAACTCCTACGAGCAGTACTTC	CAWSVWGLGNSYEQYF
TRBV15	TRBD2	TRBJ2-5	many	TGTGCCACCCGACTAGCGGGAGGTGGGACCCAGTACTTC	CATRLAGGGTQYF
TRBV28	TRBD1	TRBJ2-7	few	TGTGCCAGCAGTCCAGGGGGGACAGGGGCCTCCTACGAGCAGTACTTC	CASSPGGTGASYEQYF
TRBV28	TRBD2	TRBJ2-2	few	TGTGCCAGCAGTTTGGCTAGCGGGAAGGGGCACACCGGGGAGCTGTTTTTT	CASSLASGKGHTGELFF
TRBV9	TRBD2	TRBJ2-1	many	TGTGCCAGCAGCTCCCCCGGAGGAGCGGGGGGGTCCTTTGGTAATGAGCAGTTCTTC	CASSSPGGAGGSFGNEQFF
TRBV5-4	TRBD1	TRBJ1-6	.	TGTGCCAGCAGCGGGCGGACAGGCGGGATCGAGGCCCTCCACTTT	CASSGRTGGIEALHF
TRBV9	.	TRBJ2-1	.	TGTGCCAGCAGCGTAGGGGGCGCCTCCTACAATGAGCAGTTCTTC	CASSVGGASYNEQFF
TRBV7-2	TRBD2	TRBJ2-4	.	TGTGCCAGCAGCTTAGTAGCTAGCGGTGGCATTCAGTACTTC	CASSLVASGGIQYF
TRBV18	.	TRBJ1-6	few	TGTGCCAGCTCACAACGGCGGGATAATTCACCCCTCCACTTT	CASSQRRDNSPLHF
TRBV2	TRBD1	TRBJ1-2	few	TGTGCCAGCAGTGAATCGACAGGGGGAAGTCACACCTTC	CASSESTGGSHTF
TRBV6-5	.	TRBJ2-7	.	TGTGCCAGCAGTTACGGTCCAGGGCGTCCCGAGCAGTACTTC	CASSYGPGRPEQYF
TRBV2	TRBD2	TRBJ2-3	.	TGTGCCAGCAGGACCTTAGCGGGAACCACAGATACGCAGTATTTT	CASRTLAGTTDTQYF
TRBV27	TRBD2	TRBJ2-6	.	TGTGCCAGCAGGTCCGGGACTAACTCTGGGGCCAACGTCCTGACTTTC	CASRSGTNSGANVLTF
TRBV10-3	.	TRBJ1-2	once	TGTGCCATCAGTGTAGAAACAGGGAACTATGGCTACACCTTC	CAISVETGNYGYTF
TRBV7-6	.	TRBJ2-7	.	TGTGCCAGCAGCTTACCCGATAGCGAGCAGTACTTC	CASSLPDSEQYF
TRBV5-4	TRBD1	TRBJ2-5	.	TGTGCCAGCAGCTGGACCCGACAGGGGTCGGTGGAGACCCAGTACTTC	CASSWTRQGSVETQYF
TRBV5-6	TRBD2	TRBJ2-5	few	TGTGCCAGCAGATTGATAGCGGGAGCAGGGGAGACCCAGTACTTC	CASRLIAGAGETQYF
TRBV11-3	.	TRBJ2-1	.	TGTGCCAGCAGCGCGGGGGCCCCTCACGAGCAGTTCTTC	CASSAGAPHEQFF
TRBV14	.	TRBJ2-2	.	TGTGCCAGCAGCCACAGGAACACCGGGGAGCTGTTTTTT	CASSHRNTGELFF
TRBV19	TRBD2	TRBJ2-3	few	TGTGCCAGTAGTATTGCGGGAGAGACGCAGTATTTT	CASSIAGETQYF
TRBV5-1	.	TRBJ2-1	many	TGCGCCAGCAAGATTGGGGCGGTGGACAATGAGCAGTTCTTC	CASKIGAVDNEQFF
TRBV5-1	.	TRBJ1-2	few	TGCGCCAGCAGCTTGACCGAGGCCAACTATGGCTACACCTTC	CASSLTEANYGYTF
TRBV18	TRBD1	TRBJ2-7	few	TGTGCCAGCTCACCGGGACAGGGAGTTTACGAGCAGTACTTC	CASSPGQGVYEQYF
TRBV9	TRBD2	TRBJ2-5	few	TGTGCCAGCAGCCCCCGGACTAGCGCAGAGACCCAGTACTTC	CASSPRTSAETQYF
TRBV28	TRBD1	TRBJ2-4	few	TGTGCCAGCAGGGCCTTCAGACAGGGGGAAAACATTCAGTACTTC	CASRAFRQGENIQYF
TRBV5-1	TRBD1	TRBJ1-2	few	TGCGCCAGCAGCTTGGATCCAGGGGGCCGGAGCTACACCTTC	CASSLDPGGRSYTF
TRBV5-1	TRBD2	TRBJ2-3	.	TGCGCCAGCAGCTTGGGACCATCTAGCGGTGATACGCAGTATTTT	CASSLGPSSGDTQYF
TRBV28	TRBD1	TRBJ1-1	few	TGTGCCAGCAGTTCGTTTACAGGGGGGGGTTTCTTT	CASSSFTGGGFF
TRBV6-6	.	TRBJ2-7	.	TGTGCCAGCAGCGGGACACGCCTCTCCTACGAGCAGTACTTC	CASSGTRLSYEQYF
TRBV5-1	TRBD1	TRBJ1-6	few	TGCGCCAGCAGCACGATGGACAGGGGACCCCTCCACTTT	CASSTMDRGPLHF